Shown below are 18 T cell receptor beta chains from a single sample sequenced in a study of control samples from healthy donors and cancer patients. The data were produced by immunoSEQ multiplex PCR, yet TCRdb's version contains in-frame clones alone and is incomplete. The sample has 90,000 to 110,000 clones; about 80% are singletons. Material for sequencing was blood. These receptors came from a woman aged 45-59 years in good health.

CDR3 coding DNA: TGTGCCAGCAGCTTATCGGCGCTAGCAGCAGATACGCAGTATTTT. The encoded protein is CASSLSALAADTQYF. J is TRBJ2-3 and V is TRBV7-3; D might be TRBD2 (5 bases). The V end lost 2 bases, the J end lost 4 bases, and 13 bases lay between the germline ends. The CDR3 extends over 15 amino acids. Germline loops: CDR1 SGHTA, CDR2 FQGTGA.

This sequence joins TRBV28 and TRBJ1-4, with unresolved D. Germline values: CDR1 MDHEN, CDR2 SYDVKM. The CDR3 length is 11 residues. V was clipped by 11 bases and J by 8 bases, with 12 bases between them. The CDR3 sequence is CAVGGGEKLFF. CDR3 in DNA: TGTGCCGTCGGAGGTGGGGAAAAACTGTTTTTT.

The chain employs TRBV19 and TRBJ1-1, with D maybe TRBD1 (5 bases). V dropped 3 bases and J dropped 3 bases, with 14 bases sitting between them. Germline CDR1 and CDR2: LNHDA and SQIVND (reference sequence). CDR3 length: 15 residues. This CDR3 is CASSMRRQTYTEAFF. The CDR3 region has the DNA TGTGCCAGTAGTATGAGAAGACAGACCTACACTGAAGCTTTCTTT.

This chain links TRBV18 with TRBJ2-7; D gene ambiguous. V was trimmed by 5 bases and J by 0 bases, leaving 5 bases between them. The CDR3 is 12 residues long. Per the germline V gene, CDR1 is KGHSH and CDR2 is LQKENI. CDR3 nucleotide sequence: TGTGCCAGCTCAACTTCCTCCTACGAGCAGTACTTC. Residues: CASSTSSYEQYF.

The V gene is TRBV7-9, the J gene TRBJ2-3, with 8 bases aligning to TRBD2. With V trimmed by 5 bases and J by 0 bases, 7 bases remained unmatched. The CDR3 is 16 amino acids. The germline V gene encodes CDR1 SEHNR and CDR2 FQNEAQ (reference sequence). Written as DNA, the CDR3 is TGTGCCAGCAGCCCATATAGCGGGGCAAGCACAGATACGCAGTATTTT. Translation gives CASSPYSGASTDTQYF.

The rearrangement links TRBV12-3 or TRBV12-4 to TRBJ2-1, with unresolved D. The CDR3 has 12 residues. The V end was cut by 1 base, the J end by 9 bases, with 7 bases between. The CDR3: CASSLGSSEQFF. The CDR3 region has the DNA TGTGCCAGCAGTTTAGGGTCGTCTGAGCAGTTCTTC.

J is TRBJ2-7 and V is TRBV7-8; D is possibly TRBD1 (5 bases). Germline values: CDR1 SGHVS, CDR2 FQNEAQ. V lost 5 bases, J lost 6 bases, and 17 bases lay in between. The CDR3 is 14 amino acids. CDR3 protein: CASSQGTPTFEQYF. The CDR3 bases are TGTGCCAGCAGCCAGGGAACGCCCACTTTCGAGCAGTACTTC.

The chain uses TRBV5-1 and TRBJ1-1; D gene unclear. This CDR3 region has 16 residues. V shed 3 bases and J shed 4 bases, with 19 bases lying between them. The germline gives CDR1 SGHRS, CDR2 YFSETQ. This CDR3 reads CASSSSVGVVITEAFF. CDR3 nucleotides: TGCGCCAGCAGCTCGTCCGTCGGGGTAGTGATCACTGAAGCTTTCTTT.

The V and J genes are TRBV24-1 and TRBJ2-2; TRBD2 might be the D (6 bases). This CDR3 contains 16 residues. Germline CDR1 and CDR2: KGHDR and SFDVKD. V lost 1 base, J lost 5 bases, and 13 bases lay in between. CDR3 DNA sequence: TGTGCCACCAGTGATTTCGCCGGGAGTGGAACCGGGGAGCTGTTTTTT. This gives the protein CATSDFAGSGTGELFF.

The V and J genes are TRBV7-3 and TRBJ2-3, with no clear D. Trimming took 5 bases from V and 1 from J, leaving 4 bases between them. CDR3 size: 12 residues. Germline CDR1 is SGHTA and CDR2 is FQGTGA. CDR3 nucleotide sequence: TGTGCCAGCAGCCGCGGCACAGATACGCAGTATTTT. Its protein product is CASSRGTDTQYF.

The CDR3 loop is CASGGQFNSPLHF. Written as DNA, the CDR3 is TGTGCCAGTGGGGGACAGTTCAATTCACCCCTCCACTTT. The chain recombines TRBV19 with TRBJ1-6, with 7 bases that match TRBD1. The CDR3 is 13 amino acids. Germline lookup yields CDR1 LNHDA and CDR2 SQIVND (reference sequence). The V segment lost 8 bases and the J segment 7 bases; nucleotides outside the gene matches: 5.

This chain connects TRBV6-5 to TRBJ1-5, with a possible D match to TRBD1 (5 bases). Germline V CDR1 and CDR2: MNHEY, SVGAGI. V dropped 7 bases and J dropped 0 bases, with 13 bases sitting between them. The CDR3 extends over 15 amino acids. The CDR3 nucleotides read TGTGCCAGCACGTCCCAAACAGGTAGCAATCAGCCCCAGCATTTT. Protein sequence: CASTSQTGSNQPQHF.

In the case of this clone: At one end the junction does not follow the germline gene, possibly because of a read error. The rearrangement uses TRBV5-1 and TRBJ1-2; tentatively, D is TRBD1 (6 bases). CDR3 length: 14 residues. Per germline, CDR1 SGHRS and CDR2 YFSETQ. The CDR3 sequence is CASSYGMDSSSRVF. The CDR3 DNA sequence: TGCGCCAGCAGCTACGGCATGGACAGTTCTTCTCGCGTCTTC.

J is TRBJ1-3 and V is TRBV13; D call uncertain. The germline V gene encodes CDR1 PRHDT and CDR2 FYEKMQ (reference sequence). CDR3 length equals 15 residues. The V gene lost 1 base and the J gene lost 0 bases, with 7 bases spanning the gap. CDR3 protein: CASSLVALSGNTIYF. The DNA for the CDR3 is TGTGCCAGCAGCTTAGTCGCGCTCTCTGGAAACACCATATATTTT. Together with reference TRBV13 and TRBJ1-3, the CDR3 gives the full variable domain: AAGVIQSPRHLIKEKRETATLKCYPIPRHDTVYWYQQGPGQDPQFLISFYEKMQSDKGSIPDRFSAQQFSDYHSELNMSSLELGDSALYFCASSLVALSGNTIYFGEGSWLTVV.

The rearrangement links TRBV6-4 to TRBJ2-3, with a tentative D call TRBD2 (7 bases). V lost 3 bases to trimming and J lost 1 base, with 14 bases between them. The germline gives CDR1 MRHNA, CDR2 SNTAGT. The CDR3 runs to 16 residues. The CDR3 bases are TGTGCCAGCAGTGATGTGGGGGGGCGCGGCACAGATACGCAGTATTTT. Residues: CASSDVGGRGTDTQYF.

V usage is TRBV6-5 and J usage is TRBJ1-1, with D maybe TRBD1 (5 bases). The V end was cut by 6 bases, the J end by 0 bases, with 8 bases between. Germline V gene lookup returns CDR1 MNHEY and CDR2 SVGAGI. This CDR3 region has 13 residues. The CDR3 reads CASRDRVNTEAFF. CDR3 in DNA: TGTGCCAGCAGAGACAGAGTGAACACTGAAGCTTTCTTT.

The J gene is TRBJ2-1, the V gene TRBV7-2; D unresolved. CDR1 SGHTA and CDR2 FQGNSA come from the germline V gene. V was pared by 1 base and J by 9 bases, with 10 bases between. The CDR3 is made up of 13 amino acids. DNA of the CDR3: TGTGCCAGCAGCTTAGATGGCTCGGGTGAGCAGTTCTTC. Its protein is CASSLDGSGEQFF. The entire variable domain, with the rest obtained from reference TRBV7-2 and TRBJ2-1, is as follows: GAGVSQSPSNKVTEKGKDVELRCDPISGHTALYWYRQSLGQGLEFLIYFQGNSAPDKSGLPSDRFSAERTGGSVSTLTIQRTQQEDSAVYLCASSLDGSGEQFFGPGTRLTVL.

V gene TRBV10-3 combines with J gene TRBJ1-1; tentative D call: TRBD1 (5 bases). The V gene lost 5 bases and the J gene lost 3 bases, with 10 bases spanning the gap. Germline V gene lookup returns CDR1 ENHRY and CDR2 SYGVKD. The CDR3 loop spans 13 amino acids. CDR3 protein: CAISQQEDTEAFF. The CDR3 DNA follows: TGTGCCATCAGTCAACAGGAAGACACTGAAGCTTTCTTT.